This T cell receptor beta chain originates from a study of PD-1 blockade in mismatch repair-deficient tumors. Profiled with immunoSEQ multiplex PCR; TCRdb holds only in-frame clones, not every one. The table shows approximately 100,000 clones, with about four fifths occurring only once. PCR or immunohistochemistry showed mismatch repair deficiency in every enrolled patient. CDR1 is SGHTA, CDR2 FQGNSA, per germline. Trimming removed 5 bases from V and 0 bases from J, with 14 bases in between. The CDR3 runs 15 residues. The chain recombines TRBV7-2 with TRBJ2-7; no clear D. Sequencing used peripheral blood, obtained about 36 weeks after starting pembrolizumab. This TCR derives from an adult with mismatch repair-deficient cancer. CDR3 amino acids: CASSPDLMISYEQYF. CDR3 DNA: TGTGCCAGCAGCCCCGACTTGATGATCTCCTACGAGCAGTACTTC.